These 19 T cell receptor beta chains were sequenced from one sample in a study of T cell responses to AZD1222 COVID-19 vaccine. This table comes from immunoSEQ multiplex PCR, and its TCRdb copy is limited to in-frame clones, with some not included. The sample lists about 100,000 clones, roughly 87% occurring once. Sequencing was performed on peripheral blood, taken 28 days after the second AZD1222 dose. The receptors stem from an adult who received the AZD1222 COVID-19 vaccine.

In DNA, the CDR3 is TGTGCCAGCACCATGGAGGGACAAGGCGTTATGAACACTGAAGCTTTCTTT. Amino acids: CASTMEGQGVMNTEAFF. The chain employs TRBV3-1 (or the pseudogene TRBV3-2) and TRBJ1-1, with D perhaps TRBD1 (6 bases). With 7 bases removed from V and 0 bases from J, the gap between germline ends came to 21 bases. Germline CDR1 LGHDT, CDR2 YNNKEL (reference sequence). The CDR3 contains 17 residues.

A few counts support this clone. The CDR3 DNA is TGTGCTAGTGCCGGAATCGGTGGCTCTGGAAACACCATATATTTT. Translation: CASAGIGGSGNTIYF. The chain carries TRBV12-5 and TRBJ1-3; no reliable D call. CDR3 size: 15 residues. V was pared by 7 bases and J by 0 bases, with 13 bases between. Germline CDR1 is LGHNT and CDR2 is FRNRAP.

This clone was seen only once. The chain combines TRBV18 with TRBJ1-2; no definite D call. Between the trimmed V and J ends, which lost 3 bases and 0 bases, there was a span of 11 bases. CDR3 length: 15 amino acids. Germline CDR1 reads KGHSH; CDR2 reads LQKENI. CDR3 protein: CASSPSSGTNYGYTF. The CDR3 DNA sequence: TGTGCCAGCTCACCCTCCTCGGGGACTAACTATGGCTACACCTTC. The whole variable domain, filled in from reference TRBV18 and TRBJ1-2, reads NAGVMQNPRHLVRRRGQEARLRCSPMKGHSHVYWYRQLPEEGLKFMVYLQKENIIDESGMPKERFSAEFPKEGPSILRIQQVVRGDSAAYFCASSPSSGTNYGYTFGSGTRLTVV.

The V and J genes are TRBV6-2 or TRBV6-3 and TRBJ2-2, with 12 bases fitting TRBD2. Germline-derived CDR1 and CDR2 are MNHEY and SVGEGT. This CDR3 comprises 15 residues. With V trimmed by 4 bases and J by 5 bases, 2 bases remained unmatched. CDR3 sequence (DNA): TGTGCCAGCAGTTTCACTAGCGGGAGGACCGGGGAGCTGTTTTTT. It encodes CASSFTSGRTGELFF.

As to this clone: Other DNA sequences in this specimen translate into the identical CDR3. The chain has TRBV24-1 and TRBJ2-1, with D hard to call. This CDR3 region has 13 residues. The germline gives CDR1 KGHDR, CDR2 SFDVKD. V lost 5 bases and J lost 2, with 6 bases in between. CDR3 amino acids: CATSGGTYNEQFF. The CDR3 DNA sequence: TGTGCCACCAGTGGCGGCACCTACAATGAGCAGTTCTTC.

The chain recombines TRBV9 with TRBJ1-6, with 8 bases lining up with TRBD1. V was pared by 0 bases and J by 10 bases, with 6 bases of the junction left unmatched. CDR1 is SGDLS and CDR2 is YYNGEE in the germline V gene. The CDR3 length is 15 residues. The CDR3 nucleotides are TGTGCCAGCAGCGTAGAACCAGGGGGCGCCTCACCCCTCCACTTT. Translated: CASSVEPGGASPLHF.

This clone was observed a handful of times. The V call is TRBV7-9, the J call TRBJ2-1; a possible D gene is TRBD1 (5 bases). V dropped 4 bases and J dropped 9 bases, with 16 bases sitting between them. CDR1 SEHNR and CDR2 FQNEAQ come from the germline V gene (reference sequence). The CDR3 is made up of 14 amino acids. CDR3 residues: CASSSDTGISEQFF. The DNA for the CDR3 is TGTGCCAGCAGCTCGGACACAGGTATAAGTGAGCAGTTCTTC.

This clone came up a few times. The V and J genes are TRBV11-2 and TRBJ2-5; D is uncertain. This CDR3 has 14 residues. Germline V gives CDR1 SGHAT, CDR2 FQNNGV. Trimming shortened V by 2 bases and J by 2 bases, and 9 bases separated the two germline ends. CDR3 region: CASSLFLLQETQYF. In DNA form, the CDR3 reads TGTGCCAGCAGCTTATTTCTCTTACAAGAGACCCAGTACTTC.

The V gene is TRBV30, the J gene TRBJ1-6; the D is unclear. CDR3 length: 14 amino acids. Germline V gives CDR1 GTSNPN, CDR2 SVGIG (reference sequence). V lost 0 bases and J 10 bases, leaving 13 bases between the germline ends. The CDR3 here is CAWSVGGVGSPLHF. As DNA, the CDR3 is TGTGCCTGGAGTGTAGGAGGTGTGGGATCACCCCTCCACTTT.

This chain uses TRBV19 with TRBJ2-1; TRBD2 aligns across 8 bases. This CDR3 has 15 amino acids. Trimming at V came to 7 bases and at J to 5 bases, leaving 10 bases not matched to a gene. Germline V gene lookup returns CDR1 LNHDA and CDR2 SQIVND (reference sequence). The CDR3 sequence is CASTLLSGANNEQFF. The CDR3 bases are TGTGCCAGTACCCTTCTTAGCGGGGCTAACAATGAGCAGTTCTTC.

The CDR3 here is CASSLYPGSSNQPQHF. CDR3 nucleotides: TGCGCCAGCAGCTTATACCCCGGAAGTAGCAATCAGCCCCAGCATTTT. The chain links TRBV5-1 to TRBJ1-5; no clear D. The V and J ends lost 2 bases and 0 bases respectively, with 12 bases between them. The CDR3 is 16 residues long. CDR1 is SGHRS, CDR2 YFSETQ, per germline.

As concerns this clone: This specimen includes other DNA sequences encoding the same CDR3. This chain uses TRBV12-3 or TRBV12-4 with TRBJ1-2; no definite D call. The germline V and J ends were trimmed by 1 base and 2 bases, with 5 bases remaining between them. The CDR3 covers 13 residues. The CDR3 DNA follows: TGTGCCAGCAGTTTAGACAGAAACTATGGCTACACCTTC. Protein product: CASSLDRNYGYTF.

V gene TRBV7-2 combines with J gene TRBJ2-2, with D perhaps matching TRBD1 (6 bases). Germline values: CDR1 SGHTA, CDR2 FQGNSA. V was cut by 1 base and J by 4 bases, with 10 bases left in between. This CDR3 is 15 amino acids long. The CDR3 nucleotides read TGTGCCAGCAGCTTAGGACAGGCTCTCACCGGGGAGCTGTTTTTT. Translation: CASSLGQALTGELFF.

This chain links TRBV19 with TRBJ2-7, with TRBD1 identical over 7 bases. Germline V lookup: CDR1 LNHDA, CDR2 SQIVND (reference sequence). The J segment lost 5 bases and the V segment lost 3 bases, leaving 4 bases of the junction unmatched. The CDR3 runs 13 residues. In DNA form, the CDR3 reads TGTGCCAGTAGTATTTCAGGGGGAGACGAGCAGTACTTC. Residues: CASSISGGDEQYF.

The rearrangement uses TRBV2 and TRBJ1-2; 9 bases map to TRBD1. This CDR3 contains 15 residues. CDR1 is SNHLY, CDR2 FYNNEI, per germline. V lost 7 bases, J lost 0 bases, and 6 bases stayed unmatched. The CDR3 reads CASNRDRVANYGYTF. CDR3 bases: TGTGCCAGCAACCGGGACAGGGTGGCTAACTATGGCTACACCTTC.

A few counts support this clone. This chain connects TRBV12-3 or TRBV12-4 to TRBJ2-7; weak D call: TRBD1 (5 bases). V was trimmed by 4 bases and J by 6 bases, leaving 13 bases between them. The CDR3 contains 13 residues. CDR3 sequence: CASSSSRAGEQYF. The CDR3 DNA reads as TGTGCCAGCAGTTCCTCCAGGGCCGGCGAGCAGTACTTC.

The genes are TRBV7-3 and TRBJ2-3; a possible D gene is TRBD1 (5 bases). The CDR3 runs to 14 residues. V was shortened by 4 bases and J by 7 bases, with 15 bases between the two germline ends. CDR1 and CDR2 (germline): SGHTA, FQGTGA. CDR3 amino acids: CASSSQGSSNTQYF. DNA of the CDR3: TGTGCCAGCAGCTCCCAGGGATCCTCAAATACGCAGTATTTT.

This sequence joins TRBV6-4 and TRBJ1-2, with D uncertain. Trimming shortened V by 2 bases and J by 4 bases, and 5 bases separated the two germline ends. The CDR3 runs 12 residues. Germline V gene sequence: CDR1 MRHNA, CDR2 SNTAGT. The DNA for the CDR3 is TGTGCCAGCAGTGACGGGAGCTATGGCTACACCTTC. Translating gives CASSDGSYGYTF.

The V and J genes are TRBV7-3 and TRBJ2-1; TRBD2 might be the D (5 bases). Per the germline V gene, CDR1 is SGHTA and CDR2 is FQGTGA. The CDR3 is 13 amino acids. V was clipped by 1 base and J by 7 bases, with 8 bases between them. The CDR3 bases are TGTGCCAGCAGCTTAAAAGGCGGGAATGAGCAGTTCTTC. Translation gives CASSLKGGNEQFF.